This T cell receptor (beta chain) is drawn from a study of shared clonotypes between healthy human individuals. Background on the study: Donors, aged 18 to 49, were a couple of women and a few men.

This CDR3 has 13 residues. CDR1 is MDHEN and CDR2 is SYDVKM in the germline V gene. V was clipped by 11 bases and J by 8 bases; unmatched bases: 14. This clone turned up a few times. The antigen is not known. Execution of the assay was at deep level. Assay: immunoSEQ multiplex PCR; the TCRdb copy retains only in-frame clones and omits some. The sample has about 2.4 million clones, approximately 93% seen once. Overall study results and limits: Measured sharing among donors was expected to vary with sequencing depth.

The receptor was derived from a man between 18 and 29 years old in good health. Some clones in this sample may be carry-over from other donors' samples. Sequencing was done on a sample of naive CD4+ T cells from PBMCs. Regarding subset: CD45RA+ positively selected. The J gene is TRBJ1-1, the V gene TRBV28; TRBD1 matches at 7 bases. The CDR3 loop is CASQGRGPYEAFF. The CDR3 DNA reads as TGTGCCTCACAGGGGAGGGGGCCTTACGAAGCTTTCTTT.